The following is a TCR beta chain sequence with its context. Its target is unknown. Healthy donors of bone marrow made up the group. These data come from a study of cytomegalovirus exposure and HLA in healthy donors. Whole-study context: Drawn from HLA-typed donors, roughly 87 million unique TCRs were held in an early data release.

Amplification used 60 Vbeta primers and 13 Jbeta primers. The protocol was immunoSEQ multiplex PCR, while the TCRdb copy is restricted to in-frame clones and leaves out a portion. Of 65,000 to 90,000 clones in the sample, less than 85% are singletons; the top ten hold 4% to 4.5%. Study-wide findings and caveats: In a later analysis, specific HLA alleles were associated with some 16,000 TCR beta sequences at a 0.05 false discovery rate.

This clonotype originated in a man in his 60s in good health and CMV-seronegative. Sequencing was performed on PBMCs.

CDR3 loop: CASSPAAESSYEQYF. The CDR3 DNA reads as TGTGCCAGCTCACCAGCCGCAGAAAGCTCCTACGAGCAGTACTTC. The J gene is TRBJ2-7, the V gene TRBV18; no reliable D call. This CDR3 comprises 15 residues. Germline CDR1 and CDR2: KGHSH and LQKENI. Trimming shortened V by 2 bases and J by 0 bases, and 11 bases separated the two germline ends.